The clone carrying this T cell receptor beta chain was observed a handful of times. This CDR3 is built from 14 residues. V lost 8 bases and J lost 2; bases outside the gene matches: 7. Germline loops: CDR1 SNHLY, CDR2 FYNNEI. Sequencing used immunoSEQ multiplex PCR; TCRdb keeps in-frame clones, though not all of them. Counted here are tens of thousands of clones, around 94% occurring once; the ten biggest clones make up approximately 2.8%. This entry belongs to a study of T cell changes during pregnancy in multiple sclerosis. The source was CD8+ T cells from peripheral blood mononuclear cells, collected in the third trimester of pregnancy. This TCR was recovered from a female donor in good health, enrolled as a control in a pregnancy study. The chain links TRBV2 to TRBJ2-7; TRBD2 aligns across 9 bases. CDR3 in amino acids: CASVRTSDTYEQYF. Written as DNA, the CDR3 is TGTGCCAGCGTTCGGACTAGCGATACCTACGAGCAGTACTTC.